Shown below are 27 T cell receptor beta chains from a single sample sequenced in a study of cytomegalovirus exposure and HLA in healthy donors (dated by TCRdb to the late 2010s). Libraries came from the immunoSEQ multiplex PCR assay. For the multiplex PCR, a mixture combining 60 forward primers for TCR Vbeta segments and 13 reverse primers for TCR Jbeta segments was used. Here the immuneACCESS table is served through TCRdb, limited to in-frame sequences with V and J called. Missing clones are a known gap in these copies; in checked studies unresolved V genes cover under half, and the rest lacks a known reason. For this sample there are about 110,000 clones; around three quarters appear just once. Approximately 3.1% of the sample goes to the ten largest clones. Sequences were obtained from PBMCs. These receptor sequences come from a woman younger than 35 in good health and CMV-seropositive.

The V gene is TRBV20-1, the J gene TRBJ2-1; D unclear. The CDR3 extends over 11 amino acids. In germline, CDR1 is DFQATT, CDR2 SNEGSKA (reference sequence). Trimming took 3 bases from V and 5 from J, leaving 5 bases between them. CDR3 sequence (DNA): TGCAGTGCTAGGGCCGACAATGAGCAGTTCTTC. It specifies CSARADNEQFF.

V usage is TRBV2 and J usage is TRBJ2-4; 7 bases align to TRBD1. V lost 4 bases to trimming and J lost 1 base; unmatched junction nucleotides: 1. Germline-derived CDR1 and CDR2 are SNHLY and FYNNEI. The CDR3 consists of 14 residues. The CDR3 coding sequence is TGTGCCAGCAGTGGGGGACAGGCCAAAAACATTCAGTACTTC. Translation: CASSGGQAKNIQYF.

This clone occurred a few times. This chain uses TRBV7-9 with TRBJ2-7; TRBD2 aligns across 8 bases. The CDR3 totals 16 residues. Germline values: CDR1 SEHNR, CDR2 FQNEAQ (reference sequence). The junction had 9 bases not matched to a gene; V was cut back by 5 bases and J by 0 bases. CDR3 sequence: CASSPGGGPLSYEQYF. The CDR3 nucleotides read TGTGCCAGCAGCCCGGGGGGGGGCCCTCTCTCCTACGAGCAGTACTTC.

The chain combines TRBV11-3 with TRBJ1-1; tentative D call: TRBD1 (6 bases). CDR1 and CDR2 (germline): SGHNT, YENEEA. CDR3 size: 12 residues. With 3 bases removed from V and 5 bases from J, the gap between germline ends came to 7 bases. CDR3 region: CASSLGATEAFF. For the CDR3, the DNA is TGTGCCAGCAGCTTGGGGGCGACTGAAGCTTTCTTT.

A few counts support this clone. The V gene is TRBV5-6, the J gene TRBJ1-2; a weak D match, TRBD1 (5 bases). Deletions cut 4 bases from V and 8 bases from J, with 21 bases between. CDR1 is SGHDT and CDR2 is YYEEEE in the germline V gene. The CDR3 sequence is 15 residues long. The CDR3 nucleotides read TGTGCCAGCAGCCCTCTCCCCGGGGGAGGGGACGGCTACACCTTC. Translated: CASSPLPGGGDGYTF.

This chain joins TRBV2 and TRBJ2-7, with 10 bases matching TRBD2. The J segment lost 7 bases and the V segment lost 6 bases, leaving 9 bases of the junction unmatched. CDR1 SNHLY and CDR2 FYNNEI come from the germline V gene. The CDR3 is 14 residues long. The CDR3, as DNA: TGTGCCAGCAGGGAGTTAGCGGGAGGAGGTGAGCAGTACTTC. Its protein product is CASRELAGGGEQYF.

The V and J genes are TRBV5-4 and TRBJ2-7, with D maybe TRBD1 (7 bases). V lost 2 bases and J lost 6, with 15 bases in between. The CDR3 consists of 14 residues. The V gene's germline CDR1 is SGHNT and CDR2 YYREEE (reference sequence). The CDR3 here is CASSFPGQGGEQYF. In DNA, the CDR3 is TGTGCCAGCAGCTTTCCCGGGCAGGGGGGCGAGCAGTACTTC.

V gene TRBV6-6 combines with J gene TRBJ2-5, with D perhaps matching TRBD1 (5 bases). The CDR3 has 13 amino acids. Germline lookup yields CDR1 MNHNY and CDR2 SVGAGI (reference sequence). The germline V and J ends were trimmed by 2 bases and 5 bases, with 9 bases remaining between them. Here the CDR3 DNA reads TGTGCCAGCAGTTACGCAGGGATGGAGACCCAGTACTTC. Translated: CASSYAGMETQYF.

The CDR3 region is CASSILQGPTYEQYF. The CDR3 bases are TGTGCCAGTAGTATACTCCAGGGGCCCACCTACGAGCAGTACTTC. The chain couples TRBV19 to TRBJ2-7, with TRBD1 as a possible D gene (6 bases). Trimming pared 2 bases from V and 2 bases from J, leaving 13 bases between. Germline CDR1 reads LNHDA; CDR2 reads SQIVND (reference sequence). The CDR3 consists of 15 residues. The whole variable domain, filled in from reference TRBV19 and TRBJ2-7, reads DGGITQSPKYLFRKEGQNVTLSCEQNLNHDAMYWYRQDPGQGLRLIYYSQIVNDFQKGDIAEGYSVSREKKESFPLTVTSAQKNPTAFYLCASSILQGPTYEQYFGPGTRLTVT.

There are a few counts of this clone. V is TRBV6-1 and J is TRBJ1-2; D gene uncertain. Trimming stripped 6 bases from V and 3 bases from J, with 11 bases between. The length of the CDR3 is 13 residues. Germline-derived CDR1 and CDR2 are MNHNS and SASEGT. CDR3 sequence reads: CASSPRPDYGYTF. The CDR3 region has the DNA TGTGCCAGCAGCCCTCGCCCAGACTATGGCTACACCTTC.

This chain joins TRBV6-1 and TRBJ1-4, with D tentatively TRBD1 (6 bases). The CDR3 length is 15 residues. Deletions cut 3 bases from V and 4 bases from J, with 12 bases between. Germline CDR1 and CDR2: MNHNS and SASEGT. The CDR3 coding sequence is TGTGCCAGCAGTGACAGTAGGACAGTTAATGAAAAACTGTTTTTT. Amino acid sequence: CASSDSRTVNEKLFF.

The V call is TRBV11-3, the J call TRBJ2-7; D may be TRBD1 (6 bases). The germline V and J ends were trimmed by 5 bases and 2 bases, with 13 bases remaining between them. Per the germline V gene, CDR1 is SGHNT and CDR2 is YENEEA. The CDR3 is 14 residues long. The CDR3 region is CASSVWGRPYEQYF. The CDR3 DNA reads TGTGCCAGCAGCGTTTGGGGGCGTCCCTACGAGCAGTACTTC.

This clone was counted a single time. V usage is TRBV6-5 and J usage is TRBJ1-2; TRBD1 aligns across 7 bases. Trimming removed 6 bases from V and 6 bases from J; junction bases left unmatched: 13. The CDR3 extends over 15 amino acids. Germline CDR1 MNHEY, CDR2 SVGAGI. The CDR3 loop is CASRPPGQHGNGYTF. As DNA, the CDR3 is TGTGCCAGCAGGCCCCCGGGACAGCATGGGAATGGCTACACCTTC.

This chain joins TRBV7-3 and TRBJ2-3, with TRBD2 matching over 7 bases. Germline assignment: CDR1 SGHTA and CDR2 FQGTGA. V lost 2 bases to trimming and J lost 4 bases; unmatched junction nucleotides: 0. CDR3 size: 13 residues. CDR3 DNA sequence: TGTGCCAGCAGCTTAGGGGGGGCAGATACGCAGTATTTT. It specifies CASSLGGADTQYF. The full variable domain, in which reference TRBV7-3 and TRBJ2-3 provide the parts outside the CDR3, is GAGVSQTPSNKVTEKGKYVELRCDPISGHTALYWYRQSLGQGPEFLIYFQGTGAADDSGLPNDRFFAVRPEGSVSTLKIQRTERGDSAVYLCASSLGGADTQYFGPGTRLTVL.

This clone was seen a single time. The chain employs TRBV11-1 and TRBJ2-3; D is possibly TRBD1 (5 bases). Germline V gene sequence: CDR1 SGHAT, CDR2 FQDESV (reference sequence). This CDR3 contains 14 residues. V shed 4 bases and J shed 3 bases, with 11 bases lying between them. The CDR3 region has the DNA TGTGCCAGCAGCTCGGACACCTTGACAGATACGCAGTATTTT. Its protein is CASSSDTLTDTQYF.

V gene TRBV28 combines with J gene TRBJ2-7, with 9 bases matching TRBD2. This CDR3 has 18 amino acids. Looked up from germline, CDR1 is MDHEN and CDR2 is SYDVKM. Trimming at V came to 5 bases and at J to 0 bases, leaving 14 bases not matched to a gene. The CDR3 loop is CASSPWGDLAGLSYEQYF. In nucleotides, the CDR3 is TGTGCCAGCAGTCCCTGGGGCGATCTAGCGGGGCTCTCCTACGAGCAGTACTTC.

The rearrangement joins TRBV6-4 to TRBJ2-7; 8 nucleotides align to TRBD2. With 0 bases clipped from V and 13 bases from J, the junction kept 17 bases outside the gene matches. This CDR3 has 16 residues. Germline lookup yields CDR1 MRHNA and CDR2 SNTAGT. The CDR3 region has the DNA TGTGCCAGCAGTGACTCGTTTACTAGCGGTTTCCTACGGGGATACTTC. Translating it yields CASSDSFTSGFLRGYF.

The chain uses TRBV10-3 and TRBJ2-3; D is unclear. V lost 0 bases to trimming and J lost 1 base, with 11 bases between them. CDR3 length: 16 residues. Germline V gives CDR1 ENHRY, CDR2 SYGVKD. This chain's CDR3 is CAISESVQAGTDTQYF. In DNA form, the CDR3 reads TGTGCCATCAGTGAGTCGGTTCAGGCTGGCACAGATACGCAGTATTTT.

The chain uses TRBV5-1 and TRBJ1-4, with D uncertain. The V and J ends lost 4 bases and 7 bases respectively, with 14 bases between them. The V gene's germline CDR1 is SGHRS and CDR2 YFSETQ. The CDR3 is 14 residues long. In DNA, the CDR3 is TGCGCCAGCAGCCCGGGTACCTTTGGTGAAAAACTGTTTTTT. Its protein product is CASSPGTFGEKLFF. The whole variable domain, filled in from reference TRBV5-1 and TRBJ1-4, reads KAGVTQTPRYLIKTRGQQVTLSCSPISGHRSVSWYQQTPGQGLQFLFEYFSETQRNKGNFPGRFSGRQFSNSRSEMNVSTLELGDSALYLCASSPGTFGEKLFFGSGTQLSVL.

The chain employs TRBV7-2 and TRBJ1-2; no definite D call. V lost 0 bases, J lost 12 bases, and 11 bases lay in between. Germline V gene lookup returns CDR1 SGHTA and CDR2 FQGNSA. The CDR3 totals 12 residues. The CDR3 coding sequence is TGTGCCAGCAGCTTAGCGGTAGATTACCACACCTTC. Protein product: CASSLAVDYHTF.

The sample holds a few counts of this clone. CDR3 coding DNA: TGCGCCAGCAGCCTCGATGGGAGGAGCGGAGGGGCCGGGGAGCTGTTTTTT. Translating it yields CASSLDGRSGGAGELFF. V is TRBV5-1 and J is TRBJ2-2; weak D call: TRBD2 (6 bases). The germline V gene encodes CDR1 SGHRS and CDR2 YFSETQ. The CDR3 contains 17 residues. Between the trimmed V and J ends, which lost 4 bases and 6 bases, there was a span of 22 bases.

This clone has more than one count but fewer than ten. The DNA of the CDR3 is TGTGCCAGCAGCGTAGTGGGGGGGGTCTACAATGAGCAGTTCTTC. This codes for CASSVVGGVYNEQFF. J is TRBJ2-1 and V is TRBV9, with TRBD2 matching 7 bases. V was pared by 0 bases and J by 3 bases, with 3 bases of the junction left unmatched. CDR1 is SGDLS, CDR2 YYNGEE, per germline. The CDR3 extends over 15 amino acids.

The chain is built from TRBV4-1 and TRBJ2-1; D might be TRBD2 (5 bases). The CDR3 has 16 amino acids. Per germline, CDR1 MGHRA and CDR2 YSYEKL. V lost 4 bases and J 4 bases, leaving 17 bases between the germline ends. CDR3 protein: CASSPRTLANYNEQFF. Written as DNA, the CDR3 is TGCGCCAGCAGCCCGAGGACCCTAGCTAATTACAATGAGCAGTTCTTC.

This clone was observed once. V and J are TRBV5-1 and TRBJ2-2, with TRBD1 as a possible D gene (5 bases). Looked up from germline, CDR1 is SGHRS and CDR2 is YFSETQ. The CDR3 runs to 13 residues. V lost 7 bases to trimming and J lost 1 base, with 8 bases between them. In DNA form, the CDR3 reads TGCGCCAGCGGAACAGGGAACACCGGGGAGCTGTTTTTT. Translating it yields CASGTGNTGELFF.

On this clone itself: Within the sample, other DNA sequences also encode this same CDR3. This chain joins TRBV7-9 and TRBJ2-7; D is ambiguous. V dropped 2 bases and J dropped 2 bases, with 4 bases sitting between them. Germline-derived CDR1 and CDR2 are SEHNR and FQNEAQ (reference sequence). The CDR3 totals 12 residues. As DNA, the CDR3 is TGTGCCAGCAGCTTACGTACCTACGAGCAGTACTTC. It is translated as CASSLRTYEQYF.

J is TRBJ2-1 and V is TRBV11-2, with TRBD2 as a possible D gene (5 bases). The CDR3 is 14 residues long. Germline CDR1 is SGHAT and CDR2 is FQNNGV. The V end was cut by 2 bases, the J end by 10 bases, with 15 bases between. Here the CDR3 reads CASSLNRDTSEQFF. The CDR3 DNA is TGTGCCAGCAGCTTAAATCGGGATACAAGCGAGCAGTTCTTC.

The V and J genes are TRBV25-1 and TRBJ2-7; 9 bases align to TRBD1. The CDR3 runs 15 residues. V lost 8 bases and J lost 3; bases outside the gene matches: 11. Germline CDR1 MGHDK, CDR2 SYGVNS. The CDR3 is CASGGPGQGFYEQYF. Here the CDR3 DNA reads TGTGCCAGCGGCGGGCCGGGACAGGGCTTCTACGAGCAGTACTTC.